What follows are 26 T cell receptor beta chains derived from one specimen sequenced in a study of neurological immune-mediated disorders. Indicated time point: longitudinal time-point 1 (baseline). TCRdb independently ran MiXCR on the 5' RACE reads; one entry per CDR3 protein. The table includes fewer than 90,000 distinct CDR3 sequences, roughly a tenth detected once. The material sequenced was PBMCs. The origin of the receptors is a man aged 25-45 years in good health.

This clonotype showed up many times. The V gene is TRBV5-1, the J gene TRBJ2-7, with a weak D call TRBD2 (7 bases). Trimming removed 4 bases from V and 0 bases from J, with 17 bases in between. Germline assignment: CDR1 SGHRS and CDR2 YFSETQ. CDR3 size: 16 residues. Written as DNA, the CDR3 is TGCGCCAGCAGCGGTGATGGGGGGGCGAACTCCTACGAGCAGTACTTC. Translated, it gives CASSGDGGANSYEQYF.

This clonotype was recorded many times. J is TRBJ2-7 and V is TRBV28, with D uncertain. The CDR3 sequence is 15 residues long. V lost 2 bases, J lost 7 bases, and 18 bases lay in between. Germline V gives CDR1 MDHEN, CDR2 SYDVKM. The CDR3 spells CASSLPSNGSPEQYF. CDR3 nucleotides: TGTGCCAGCAGTTTACCCTCTAACGGCAGTCCGGAGCAGTACTTC.

This clonotype occurred many times. This chain connects TRBV7-8 to TRBJ2-2, with a weak D call TRBD2 (6 bases). CDR3 length: 16 amino acids. The germline V and J ends were trimmed by 3 bases and 0 bases, with 11 bases remaining between them. Germline V lookup: CDR1 SGHVS, CDR2 FQNEAQ. This chain's CDR3 is CASSFRLATNTGELFF. The CDR3, as DNA: TGTGCCAGCAGCTTTCGTCTAGCGACGAACACCGGGGAGCTGTTTTTT.

This clonotype was seen many times. V is TRBV29-1 and J is TRBJ2-7; possible D gene TRBD1, 5 bases. CDR1 is SQVTM, CDR2 ANQGSEA, per germline. The V end lost 3 bases, the J end lost 3 bases, and 9 bases lay between the germline ends. CDR3 length: 12 residues. CDR3 sequence reads: CSVDVGVYEQYF. The DNA for the CDR3 is TGCAGCGTTGATGTAGGGGTCTACGAGCAGTACTTC.

In its sample, this clonotype was seen a few times. This chain connects TRBV29-1 to TRBJ2-1; D remains unclear. Trimming took off 1 base at V and 7 bases at J, with 8 bases between the two ends. From germline, CDR1 is SQVTM and CDR2 ANQGSEA. The CDR3 contains 12 residues. The CDR3 DNA sequence: TGCAGCGTTGAAGTGACCGTTAATGAGCAGTTCTTC. Its translation: CSVEVTVNEQFF.

In its sample, this clonotype was seen many times. The chain combines TRBV20-1 with TRBJ2-7, with 9 bases that match TRBD1. Losses at the gene ends were 6 bases for V and 3 bases for J; bases not matched to a gene: 6. The CDR3 consists of 13 residues. Germline V CDR1 and CDR2: DFQATT, SNEGSKA (reference sequence). The CDR3 DNA reads TGCAGTGCGCACCGGGACAGGGACTACGAGCAGTACTTC. Its translation is CSAHRDRDYEQYF.

This clonotype was detected many times. The chain combines TRBV11-2 with TRBJ1-1, with D unclear. Between the trimmed V and J ends, which lost 0 bases and 4 bases, there was a span of 18 bases. This CDR3 comprises 17 residues. Per germline, CDR1 SGHAT and CDR2 FQNNGV. CDR3 nucleotide sequence: TGTGCCAGCAGCTTAGAAGGTTTTAGGGCCTGGGGCACTGAAGCTTTCTTT. It specifies CASSLEGFRAWGTEAFF.

Ten or more counts support this clonotype. The chain links TRBV13 to TRBJ2-5; D is undetermined. CDR3 length: 15 residues. Trimming stripped 0 bases from V and 2 bases from J, with 10 bases between. Germline V lookup: CDR1 PRHDT, CDR2 FYEKMQ (reference sequence). DNA for the CDR3: TGTGCCAGCAGCTTAGGTGCAGGACGTCAAGAGACCCAGTACTTC. Protein product: CASSLGAGRQETQYF. Together with reference TRBV13 and TRBJ2-5, the CDR3 gives the full variable domain: AAGVIQSPRHLIKEKRETATLKCYPIPRHDTVYWYQQGPGQDPQFLISFYEKMQSDKGSIPDRFSAQQFSDYHSELNMSSLELGDSALYFCASSLGAGRQETQYFGPGTRLLVL.

This clonotype was found many times. The chain has TRBV18 and TRBJ1-3; unclear D gene. The germline V and J ends were trimmed by 5 bases and 8 bases, with 22 bases remaining between them. Germline V gene sequence: CDR1 KGHSH, CDR2 LQKENI. This CDR3 contains 16 residues. The CDR3, as DNA: TGTGCCAGCTCATCCTTTCAGGTATCCCTCGGCGACACCATATATTTT. Residues: CASSSFQVSLGDTIYF.

This clonotype showed up many times. The CDR3 is CASSLDPGGGNTIYF. The CDR3 region has the DNA TGTGCCAGCAGCTTAGATCCGGGAGGTGGAAACACCATATATTTT. The chain joins TRBV7-2 to TRBJ1-3; D call uncertain. V was cut by 1 base and J by 3 bases, with 10 bases left in between. CDR1 is SGHTA and CDR2 is FQGNSA in the germline V gene. This CDR3 region has 15 residues.

There are many counts of this clonotype. The chain carries TRBV28 and TRBJ2-1; the D is unclear. The CDR3 contains 15 residues. CDR1 and CDR2 from the germline V gene are MDHEN and SYDVKM. Trimming left V 3 bases short and J 4 bases short, with 13 bases between. CDR3 amino acids: CASSFTAAAYNEQFF. The CDR3 nucleotides are TGTGCCAGCAGTTTTACGGCAGCAGCGTACAATGAGCAGTTCTTC.

This clonotype was picked up a small number of times. This may be a read error: a much more frequent sequence differs by one nucleotide. The chain links TRBV4-1 to TRBJ2-5; TRBD1 aligns across 8 bases. The CDR3 extends over 14 amino acids. Germline values: CDR1 MGHRA, CDR2 YSYEKL. As DNA, the CDR3 is TGCACCAGCAGCGGAGACAGGGGCAAGGAGACCCAGTACTTC. Translating it yields CTSSGDRGKETQYF.

Ten or more counts support this clonotype. This chain links TRBV28 with TRBJ1-6, with TRBD1 as a possible D gene (6 bases). With 3 bases removed from V and 2 bases from J, the gap between germline ends came to 8 bases. CDR3 size: 15 residues. Looked up from germline, CDR1 is MDHEN and CDR2 is SYDVKM. This chain's CDR3 is CASSFEGAYNSPLHF. The CDR3 bases are TGTGCCAGCAGTTTTGAGGGGGCCTATAATTCACCCCTCCACTTT.

This clonotype came up many times. The CDR3 DNA follows: TGTGCCAGCAGTCGTTACGATGAGCAGTTCTTC. It specifies CASSRYDEQFF. This chain uses TRBV12-3 or TRBV12-4 with TRBJ2-1, with D unclear. V was trimmed by 5 bases and J by 8 bases, leaving 7 bases between them. The CDR3 extends over 11 amino acids.

This clonotype occurred many times. The V call is TRBV20-1, the J call TRBJ2-1; TRBD2 might be the D (6 bases). In germline, CDR1 is DFQATT, CDR2 SNEGSKA (reference sequence). The CDR3 sequence is 18 residues long. The germline V and J ends were trimmed by 2 bases and 3 bases, with 23 bases remaining between them. The CDR3 region is CSARQNTLREWFYNEQFF. In DNA, the CDR3 is TGCAGTGCTAGACAAAATACCCTACGGGAGTGGTTCTACAATGAGCAGTTCTTC.

There are many counts of this clonotype. The chain employs TRBV20-1 and TRBJ2-7; 7 positions agree with TRBD2. Per the germline V gene, CDR1 is DFQATT and CDR2 is SNEGSKA (reference sequence). Unmatched junction bases numbered 5, after V lost 0 bases and J lost 0 bases. The CDR3 length is 15 residues. The CDR3 region has the DNA TGCAGTGCTAGAGACCTAGCGGAGGGCTCCTACGAGCAGTACTTC. Translated, it gives CSARDLAEGSYEQYF.

This clonotype was counted ten times or more. V and J are TRBV24-1 and TRBJ2-2; D call uncertain. Deletions cut 4 bases from V and 11 bases from J, with 10 bases between. The germline V gene has CDR1 KGHDR and CDR2 SFDVKD. The CDR3 is made up of 12 amino acids. CDR3 region: CATSDPARELFF. The DNA of the CDR3 is TGTGCCACCAGTGACCCTGCCCGTGAGCTGTTTTTT.

This clonotype was seen at least ten times. The J gene is TRBJ2-5, the V gene TRBV28; D may be TRBD2 (6 bases). This CDR3 is 15 amino acids long. CDR1 and CDR2 (germline): MDHEN, SYDVKM. With 8 bases removed from V and 0 bases from J, the gap between germline ends came to 16 bases. The CDR3 spells CASSLTGTHQETQYF. CDR3 DNA sequence: TGTGCCAGCTCCCTGACGGGGACTCACCAAGAGACCCAGTACTTC.

This clonotype was observed many times. The J gene is TRBJ2-7, the V gene TRBV9; 8 positions agree with TRBD2. CDR1 and CDR2 (germline): SGDLS, YYNGEE. V trimming: 0 bases; J trimming: 3 bases; junction bases outside the gene matches: 8. The CDR3 consists of 16 residues. DNA for the CDR3: TGTGCCAGCAGCGTAGGGGGTAGCGGGGACATCTACGAGCAGTACTTC. Amino acids: CASSVGGSGDIYEQYF.

V usage is TRBV5-1 and J usage is TRBJ2-2; D is ambiguous. CDR1 SGHRS and CDR2 YFSETQ come from the germline V gene. V shed 3 bases and J shed 6 bases, with 15 bases lying between them. This CDR3 has 15 amino acids. In nucleotides, the CDR3 is TGCGCCAGCAGCTCCGGTGACCCCTCCGCCGGGGAGCTGTTTTTT. Protein product: CASSSGDPSAGELFF.

Of note for this clonotype: Since a much larger clone is just one base distant, this may be a read error. V usage is TRBV4-1 and J usage is TRBJ2-7; D is possibly TRBD2 (6 bases). The CDR3 is made up of 15 amino acids. Trimming stripped 5 bases from V and 6 bases from J, with 20 bases between. Per the germline V gene, CDR1 is MGHRA and CDR2 is YSYEKL. The CDR3 DNA reads TGCGCCAGCAGCAAAGTTCTCGGGAGCCTCCGCGAGCAGTACTTC. This encodes CASSKVLGSLREQYF.

The table lists this clonotype with a few counts. This sequence joins TRBV5-1 and TRBJ2-3; 10 nucleotides agree with TRBD2. The CDR3 consists of 17 residues. The V gene end was trimmed by 0 bases and the J gene end by 3 bases; junction bases not matched to a gene: 7. Germline loops: CDR1 SGHRS, CDR2 YFSETQ. CDR3 DNA sequence: TGCGCCAGCAGCTTGGGTACTAGCGGGATCGGTACAGATACGCAGTATTTT. It translates to CASSLGTSGIGTDTQYF.

Here the CDR3 DNA reads TGTGCCAGCCGCATAGGGGTTAACAATGAGCAGTTCTTC. Its translation is CASRIGVNNEQFF. V and J are TRBV12-3 or TRBV12-4 and TRBJ2-1; D is perhaps TRBD1 (5 bases). The V gene lost 8 bases and the J gene lost 5 bases, with 13 bases spanning the gap. The CDR3 runs to 13 residues.

Ten or more counts support this clonotype. The chain carries TRBV4-1 and TRBJ2-1, with TRBD2 matching over 14 bases. With V trimmed by 4 bases and J by 9 bases, 5 bases remained unmatched. The germline gives CDR1 MGHRA, CDR2 YSYEKL. The CDR3 is 15 amino acids. The chain's CDR3 is CASSRGTSGSGEQFF. The CDR3 DNA follows: TGCGCCAGCAGCCGCGGGACTAGCGGGAGTGGTGAGCAGTTCTTC.

This clonotype was counted at least ten times. The rearrangement links TRBV24-1 to TRBJ1-2; TRBD1 is a possible D gene (6 bases). Germline CDR1 reads KGHDR; CDR2 reads SFDVKD. This CDR3 region has 13 residues. Trimming removed 5 bases at V and 9 bases at J, with 15 bases between. CDR3 bases: TGTGCCACCAGTGCTTACTACAGGGATAGCTACACCTTC. This codes for CATSAYYRDSYTF.

In its sample, this clonotype was seen many times. The rearrangement uses TRBV4-2 and TRBJ2-1, with D possibly being TRBD2 (6 bases). V was clipped by 0 bases and J by 4 bases, with 13 bases between them. The CDR3 is 16 amino acids. Germline values: CDR1 LGHNA, CDR2 YNFKEQ. In DNA form, the CDR3 reads TGTGCCAGCAGCCAAGATCTTGGCGGGAATTACAATGAGCAGTTCTTC. Its protein product is CASSQDLGGNYNEQFF.